Sequencing of this T cell receptor beta chain was carried out in a study of T cell clonality in common variable immunodeficiency. In germline, CDR1 is DFQATT, CDR2 SNEGSKA (reference sequence). V shed 6 bases and J shed 3 bases, with 14 bases lying between them. The length of the CDR3 is 14 residues. Many counts were recorded for this clone. From the germline J gene comes the end of the CDR3, since the read stops 3 residues before it. Sequencing used immunoSEQ multiplex PCR; TCRdb keeps in-frame clones, though not all of them. The table lists tens of thousands of clones, with no singletons. The chain recombines TRBV20-1 with TRBJ1-4, with D possibly matching TRBD1 (6 bases). The sequencing sample was made of peripheral blood mononuclear cells. The receptor was isolated from a person aged 18-70 years in good health. The sequenced part of the CDR3 DNA is TGCAGTGCAAAAACAGGGTCGGCTAATGAAAAA. Residues: CSAKTGSANEK. The whole CDR3 reads CSAKTGSANEKLFF.